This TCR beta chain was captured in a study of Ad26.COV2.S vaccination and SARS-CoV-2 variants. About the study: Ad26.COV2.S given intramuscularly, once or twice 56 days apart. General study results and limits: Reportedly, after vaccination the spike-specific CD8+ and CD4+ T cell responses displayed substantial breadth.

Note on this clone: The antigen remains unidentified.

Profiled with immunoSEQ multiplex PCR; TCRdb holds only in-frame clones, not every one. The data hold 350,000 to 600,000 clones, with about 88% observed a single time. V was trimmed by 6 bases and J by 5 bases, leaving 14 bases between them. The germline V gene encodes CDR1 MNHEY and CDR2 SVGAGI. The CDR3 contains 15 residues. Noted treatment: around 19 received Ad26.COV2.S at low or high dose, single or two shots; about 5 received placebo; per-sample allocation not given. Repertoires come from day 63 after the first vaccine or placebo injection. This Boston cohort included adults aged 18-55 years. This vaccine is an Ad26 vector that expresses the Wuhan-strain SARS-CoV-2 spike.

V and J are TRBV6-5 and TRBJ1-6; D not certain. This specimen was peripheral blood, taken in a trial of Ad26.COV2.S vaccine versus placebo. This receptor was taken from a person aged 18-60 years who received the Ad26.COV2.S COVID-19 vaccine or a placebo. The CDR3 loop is CASSRPKPNNSPLHF. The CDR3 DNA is TGTGCCAGCAGCCGCCCAAAGCCCAATAATTCACCCCTCCACTTT.